This T cell receptor (beta chain) was captured in a study of graft-versus-host responses after intestinal transplantation. At the level of the study: Anti-thymocyte globulin induction preceded 2 to 4 years of tacrolimus and steroid maintenance in all recipients.

Profiled with immunoSEQ multiplex PCR; TCRdb holds only in-frame clones, not every one. Here the sample spans tens of thousands of clones, 75% to 90% being singletons. As concerns this clone: Its antigen remains unidentified.

Notes on the study in general: GvH clones were identified in recipient marrow, with some first appearing in ileum or blood. Early HvG declines after transplant were associated with peak circulating GvH clone levels. Patients with graft-donor T cell macrochimerism had high graft-versus-host to host-versus-graft clonal ratios in allografts.

CDR1 and CDR2 (germline): LNHDA, SQIVND (reference sequence). Trimming shortened V by 3 bases and J by 6 bases, and 9 bases separated the two germline ends. The CDR3 extends over 13 amino acids. The clonotype comes from a human donor who was the organ donor for an intestinal transplant. The sample consisted of unstimulated CD4+ T cells sorted from spleen or lymph node cells, taken before transplant. This chain joins TRBV19 and TRBJ2-1, with unresolved D. The CDR3 coding sequence is TGTGCCAGTAGTATGGGTCGGGTCAATGAGCAGTTCTTC. This sequence encodes CASSMGRVNEQFF. The full variable domain, in which reference TRBV19 and TRBJ2-1 provide the parts outside the CDR3, is DGGITQSPKYLFRKEGQNVTLSCEQNLNHDAMYWYRQDPGQGLRLIYYSQIVNDFQKGDIAEGYSVSREKKESFPLTVTSAQKNPTAFYLCASSMGRVNEQFFGPGTRLTVL.